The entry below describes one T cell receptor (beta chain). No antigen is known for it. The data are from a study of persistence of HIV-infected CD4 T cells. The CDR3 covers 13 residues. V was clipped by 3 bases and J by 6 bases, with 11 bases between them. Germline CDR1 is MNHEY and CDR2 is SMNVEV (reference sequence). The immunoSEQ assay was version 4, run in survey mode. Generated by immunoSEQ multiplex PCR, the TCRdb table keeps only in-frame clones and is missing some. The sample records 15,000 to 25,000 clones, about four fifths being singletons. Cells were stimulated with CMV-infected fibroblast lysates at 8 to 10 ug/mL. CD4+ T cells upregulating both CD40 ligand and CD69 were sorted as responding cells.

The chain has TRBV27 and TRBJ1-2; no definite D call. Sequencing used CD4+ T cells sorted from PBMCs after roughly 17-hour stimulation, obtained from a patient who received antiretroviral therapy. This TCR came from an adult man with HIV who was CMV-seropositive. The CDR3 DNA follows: TGTGCCAGCAGTTTGAAGGGATCGGATGGCTACACCTTC. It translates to CASSLKGSDGYTF.